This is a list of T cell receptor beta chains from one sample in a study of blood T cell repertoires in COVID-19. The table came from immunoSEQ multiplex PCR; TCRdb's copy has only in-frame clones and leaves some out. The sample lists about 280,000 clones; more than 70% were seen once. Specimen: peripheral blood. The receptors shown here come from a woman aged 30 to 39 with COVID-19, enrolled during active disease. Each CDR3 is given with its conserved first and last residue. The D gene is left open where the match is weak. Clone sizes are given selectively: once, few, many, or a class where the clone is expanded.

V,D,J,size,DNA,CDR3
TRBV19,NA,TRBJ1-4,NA,TGTGCCAGTAGTACAAGGGGGAAAACTAATGAAAAACTGTTTTTT,CASSTRGKTNEKLFF
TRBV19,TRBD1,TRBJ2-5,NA,TGTGCCAGTAGTACAGGGGGCCCAGCCCAGTACTTC,CASSTGGPAQYF
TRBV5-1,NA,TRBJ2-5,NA,TGCGCCAGCAGGCTTCATCGGGAGACCCAGTACTTC,CASRLHRETQYF
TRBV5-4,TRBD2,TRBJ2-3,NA,TGTGCCAGCAGCTTGTCGGCGGGAGGGGGCCCCACAGATACGCAGTATTTT,CASSLSAGGGPTDTQYF
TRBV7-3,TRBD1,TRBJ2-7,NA,TGTGCCAGCAGCTCACAGGGGGCGGGCGAGCAGTACTTC,CASSSQGAGEQYF
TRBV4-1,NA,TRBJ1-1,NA,TGCGCCAGCAGCCAAGAGGGCATGAACACTGAAGCTTTCTTT,CASSQEGMNTEAFF
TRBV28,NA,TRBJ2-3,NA,TGTGCCAGCAGCCTGGGACACCCTAGCACAGATACGCAGTATTTT,CASSLGHPSTDTQYF
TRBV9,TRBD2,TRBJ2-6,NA,TGTGCCAGCAGCGTAGGACTAGCGGGAGCGGGCTCTGGGGCCAACGTCCTGACTTTC,CASSVGLAGAGSGANVLTF
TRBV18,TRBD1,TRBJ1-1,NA,TGTGCCAGCTCACCGGGGACAGGGAGTGAAGCTTTCTTT,CASSPGTGSEAFF
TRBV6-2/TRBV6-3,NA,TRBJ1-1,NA,TGTGCCAGCAGTTACTCGGCCAACACTGAAGCTTTCTTT,CASSYSANTEAFF
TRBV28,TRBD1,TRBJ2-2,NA,TGTGCCAGCGACAGGGACACCGGGGAGCTGTTTTTT,CASDRDTGELFF
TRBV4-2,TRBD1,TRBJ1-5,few,TGTGCCAGCAGCCCGGACAGGGTCGGGCAGCCCCAGCATTTT,CASSPDRVGQPQHF
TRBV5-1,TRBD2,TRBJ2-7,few,TGCGCCAGCAGCTGGGCGGGACTAGCGGGAGACGAGCAGTACTTC,CASSWAGLAGDEQYF
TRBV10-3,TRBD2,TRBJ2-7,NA,TGTGCCATCAGTGAGAAGCTAGCGGGACGCGAGCAGTACTTC,CAISEKLAGREQYF
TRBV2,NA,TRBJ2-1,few,TGTGCCAGCCTACAGGGTGGTGAGCAGTTCTTC,CASLQGGEQFF
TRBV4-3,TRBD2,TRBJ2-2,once,TGCGCCAGCAGCCCGAGCGGGGGGGACACCGGGGAGCTGTTTTTT,CASSPSGGDTGELFF
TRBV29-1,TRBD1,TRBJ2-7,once,TGCAGCGCCATAGGGGGCCATACCTACGAGCAGTACTTC,CSAIGGHTYEQYF
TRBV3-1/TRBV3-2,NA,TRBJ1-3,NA,TGTGCCAGCAGCCTCGGGTCCTCTGGAAACACCATATATTTT,CASSLGSSGNTIYF
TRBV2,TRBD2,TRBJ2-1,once,TGTGCCAGCCTTGTTAGCGGGGCTACCAATGAGCAGTTCTTC,CASLVSGATNEQFF
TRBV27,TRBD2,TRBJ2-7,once,TGTGCCAGCCACGAAGGTGGCGGGAGGGTCAACGAGCAGTACTTC,CASHEGGGRVNEQYF
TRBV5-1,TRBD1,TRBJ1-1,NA,TGCGCCAGCAGCTTGGATGCAGGGGGTACAGCTTTCTTT,CASSLDAGGTAFF
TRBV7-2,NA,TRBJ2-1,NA,TGTGCCAGCAGCTTAGCCCCGGCTAGCGCCAAGGAGCAGTTCTTC,CASSLAPASAKEQFF
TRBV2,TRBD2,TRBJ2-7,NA,TGTGCCAGCAGGGGGACTAGCGGGAGTTACGAGCAGTACTTC,CASRGTSGSYEQYF
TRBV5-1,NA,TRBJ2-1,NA,TGCGCCAGCAGCTCCAACCTGAGGGACAATGAGCAGTTCTTC,CASSSNLRDNEQFF
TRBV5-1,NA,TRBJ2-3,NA,TGCGCCAGCAGCCCTTACAGGGTCACTAGCACAGATACGCAGTATTTT,CASSPYRVTSTDTQYF
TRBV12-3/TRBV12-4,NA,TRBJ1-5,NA,TGTGCCAGCAGTGCCGGAGGCAATCAGCCCCAGCATTTT,CASSAGGNQPQHF
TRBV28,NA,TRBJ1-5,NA,TGTGCCAGCAGGTGGGGAGCGAAGCCCCAGCATTTT,CASRWGAKPQHF
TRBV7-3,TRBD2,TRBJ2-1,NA,TGTGCCAGCAGCTTAACAAGGCGGGAGTCCTACAATGAGCAGTTCTTC,CASSLTRRESYNEQFF
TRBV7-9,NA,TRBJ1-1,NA,TGTGCCAGCAGCCCCGACAGTCTCAACACTGAAGCTTTCTTT,CASSPDSLNTEAFF
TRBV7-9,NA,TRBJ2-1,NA,TGTGCCAGCAGCTTTGGAGCAGAGATGAAGCAGTTCTTC,CASSFGAEMKQFF
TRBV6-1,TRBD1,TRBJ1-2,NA,TGTGCCAGCAGTGAAGGGACAGGGGGCGGCTATGGCTACACCTTC,CASSEGTGGGYGYTF
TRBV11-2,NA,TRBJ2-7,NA,TGTGCCAGCAGCTTATTCCACCACACCTACGAGCAGTACTTC,CASSLFHHTYEQYF
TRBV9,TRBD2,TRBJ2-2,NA,TGTGCCAGCAGCGTAGGACTAGCGGGAGTCACCGGGGAGCTGTTTTTT,CASSVGLAGVTGELFF
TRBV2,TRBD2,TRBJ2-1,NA,TGTGCCAGCAGATTTCTAGCGGGAGACGACAATGAGCAGTTCTTC,CASRFLAGDDNEQFF
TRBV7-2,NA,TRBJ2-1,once,TGTGCCAGCAGCTTAGTTAGAGCGACGGAGCAGTTCTTC,CASSLVRATEQFF
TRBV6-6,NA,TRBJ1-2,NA,TGTGCCAGTTCAGTAACAGGCGCGGCGGACTACACCTTC,CASSVTGAADYTF
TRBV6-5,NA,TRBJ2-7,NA,TGTGCCAGCAGCTCCGGAGACTACGAGCAGTACTTC,CASSSGDYEQYF
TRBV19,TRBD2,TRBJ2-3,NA,TGTGCCAGTACCGCGTCCCTAGCGGGAGGCGCAGATACGCAGTATTTT,CASTASLAGGADTQYF
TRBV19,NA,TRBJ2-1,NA,TGTGCCAGTAGTATAGGGGGGGGCAGGGTCTCCCCTAGCTCCTACAATGAGCAGTTCTTC,CASSIGGGRVSPSSYNEQFF
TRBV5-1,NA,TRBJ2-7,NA,TGCGCCAGCGCCCGGGGGGCGCAATACGAGCAGTACTTC,CASARGAQYEQYF
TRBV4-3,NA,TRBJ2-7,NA,TGCGCCAGCAGCCAAGAACGGTTCTACGAGCAGTACTTC,CASSQERFYEQYF
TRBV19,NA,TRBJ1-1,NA,TGTGCCAGTAGTCCATGGGCCGAGGGCACTGAAGCTTTCTTT,CASSPWAEGTEAFF
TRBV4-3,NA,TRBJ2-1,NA,TGCGCCAGCAGCCAAGCCGGTGCGGGTTACAATGAGCAGTTCTTC,CASSQAGAGYNEQFF
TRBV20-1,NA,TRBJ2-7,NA,TGCAGTGCTAGTATTAGCTCCCCCGCCGAGCAGTACTTC,CSASISSPAEQYF
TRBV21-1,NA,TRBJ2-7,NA,TGTGCCAGCAGCACCGGCGGGACTAGCGGGAGGGCCGTCGAGCAGTACTTC,CASSTGGTSGRAVEQYF
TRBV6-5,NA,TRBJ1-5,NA,TGTGCCAGCAGTTCACAGCAAGTGGACAATCAGCCCCAGCATTTT,CASSSQQVDNQPQHF
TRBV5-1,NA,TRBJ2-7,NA,TGCGCCAGCAGCTTGGCTTTCGGTTGGGGGCCAACCTACGAGCAGTACTTC,CASSLAFGWGPTYEQYF
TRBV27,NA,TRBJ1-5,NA,TGTGCCAGCAGTTTATCACATACAGGGTTTCAGCCCCAGCATTTT,CASSLSHTGFQPQHF
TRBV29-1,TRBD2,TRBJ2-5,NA,TGCAGCGTCCCGGGACTAGGGCAAGAGACCCAGTACTTC,CSVPGLGQETQYF
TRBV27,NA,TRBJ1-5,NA,TGTGCCAGCAGCCCGGGGTGGGATCAGCCCCAGCATTTT,CASSPGWDQPQHF
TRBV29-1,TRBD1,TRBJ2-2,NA,TGCAGCATACAGGGGAAGGGCGGGGAGCTGTTTTTT,CSIQGKGGELFF
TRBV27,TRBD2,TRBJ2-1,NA,TGTGCCAGCAGTTTCGGGAGGAGCTCCTACAATGAGCAGTTCTTC,CASSFGRSSYNEQFF
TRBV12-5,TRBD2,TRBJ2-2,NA,TGTGCTAGTGGTTTGGTACGAGCTAGCGGGAGATGGGAGCTGTTTTTT,CASGLVRASGRWELFF
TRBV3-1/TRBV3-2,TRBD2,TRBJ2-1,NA,TGTGCCAGCAGCCCACGGACTAGCGCCCTCTACAATGAGCAGTTCTTC,CASSPRTSALYNEQFF